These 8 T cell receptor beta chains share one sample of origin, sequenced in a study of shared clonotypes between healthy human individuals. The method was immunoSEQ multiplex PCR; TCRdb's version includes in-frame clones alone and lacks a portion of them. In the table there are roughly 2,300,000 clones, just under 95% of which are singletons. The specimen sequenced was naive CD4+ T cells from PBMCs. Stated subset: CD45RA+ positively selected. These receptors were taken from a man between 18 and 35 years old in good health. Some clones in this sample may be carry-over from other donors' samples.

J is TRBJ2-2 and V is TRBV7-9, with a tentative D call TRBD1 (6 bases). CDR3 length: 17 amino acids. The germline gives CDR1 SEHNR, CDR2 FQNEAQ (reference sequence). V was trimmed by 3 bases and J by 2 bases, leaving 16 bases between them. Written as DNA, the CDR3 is TGTGCCAGCAGCTTCATTCGGACAGCCCATAACACCGGGGAGCTGTTTTTT. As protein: CASSFIRTAHNTGELFF.

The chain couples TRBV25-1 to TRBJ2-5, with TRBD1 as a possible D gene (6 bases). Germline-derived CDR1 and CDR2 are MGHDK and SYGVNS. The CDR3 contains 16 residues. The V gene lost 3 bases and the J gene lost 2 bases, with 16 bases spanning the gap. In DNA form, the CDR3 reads TGTGCCAGCAGTGACCTCAGACAGGTTCGGCAAGAGACCCAGTACTTC. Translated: CASSDLRQVRQETQYF.

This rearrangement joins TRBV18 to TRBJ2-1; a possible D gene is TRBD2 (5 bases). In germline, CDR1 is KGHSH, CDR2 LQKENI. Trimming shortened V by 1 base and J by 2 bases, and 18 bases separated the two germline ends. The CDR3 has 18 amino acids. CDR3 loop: CASSPRELAGAPYNEQFF. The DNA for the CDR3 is TGTGCCAGCTCACCACGCGAGCTAGCCGGAGCTCCCTACAATGAGCAGTTCTTC.

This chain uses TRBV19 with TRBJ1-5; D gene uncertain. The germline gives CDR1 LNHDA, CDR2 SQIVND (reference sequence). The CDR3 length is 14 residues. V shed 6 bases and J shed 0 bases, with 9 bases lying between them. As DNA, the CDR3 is TGTGCCAGTAGCACAGATTATAGCAATCAGCCCCAGCATTTT. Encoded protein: CASSTDYSNQPQHF.

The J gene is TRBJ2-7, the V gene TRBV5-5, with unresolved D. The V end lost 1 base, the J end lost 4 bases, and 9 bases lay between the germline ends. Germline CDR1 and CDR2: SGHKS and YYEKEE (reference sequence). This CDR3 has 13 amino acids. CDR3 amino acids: CASSLTRLYEQYF. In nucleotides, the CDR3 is TGTGCCAGCAGCTTGACTCGACTTTACGAGCAGTACTTC. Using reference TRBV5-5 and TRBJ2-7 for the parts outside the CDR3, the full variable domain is DAGVTQSPTHLIKTRGQQVTLRCSPISGHKSVSWYQQVLGQGPQFIFQYYEKEERGRGNFPDRFSARQFPNYSSELNVNALLLGDSALYLCASSLTRLYEQYFGPGTRLTVT.

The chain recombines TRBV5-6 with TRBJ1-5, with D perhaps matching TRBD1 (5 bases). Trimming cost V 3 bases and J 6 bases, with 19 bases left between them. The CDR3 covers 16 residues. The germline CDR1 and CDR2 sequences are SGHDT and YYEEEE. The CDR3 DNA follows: TGTGCCAGCAGCTCTCGACAGTTACAAAGGATTCAGCCCCAGCATTTT. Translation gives CASSSRQLQRIQPQHF. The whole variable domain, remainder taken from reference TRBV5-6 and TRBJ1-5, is DAGVTQSPTHLIKTRGQQVTLRCSPKSGHDTVSWYQQALGQGPQFIFQYYEEEERQRGNFPDRFSGHQFPNYSSELNVNALLLGDSALYLCASSSRQLQRIQPQHFGDGTRLSIL.

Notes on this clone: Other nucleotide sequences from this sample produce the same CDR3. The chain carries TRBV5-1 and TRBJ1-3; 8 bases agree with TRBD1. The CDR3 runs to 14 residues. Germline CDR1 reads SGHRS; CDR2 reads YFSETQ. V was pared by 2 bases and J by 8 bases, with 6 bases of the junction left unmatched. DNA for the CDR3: TGCGCCAGCAGCTTCGGGACAGGCGGCGACACCATATATTTT. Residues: CASSFGTGGDTIYF.

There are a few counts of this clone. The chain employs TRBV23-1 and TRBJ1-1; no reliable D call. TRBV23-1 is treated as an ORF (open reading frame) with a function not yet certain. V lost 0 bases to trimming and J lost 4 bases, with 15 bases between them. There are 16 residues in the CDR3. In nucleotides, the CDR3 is TGCGCCAGCAGTCAATCCCACCTTGGGATGACCACTGAAGCTTTCTTT. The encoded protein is CASSQSHLGMTTEAFF.